These 8 T cell receptor beta chains were sequenced from one sample in a study of blood T cell repertoires in COVID-19. Data came from immunoSEQ multiplex PCR; TCRdb stores just in-frame clones and leaves some out. Here the sample spans 150,000 to 200,000 clones, 80% to 90% being singletons. The sample consisted of peripheral blood. The origin of the receptors is a human donor in a cohort sampled during active COVID-19.

This rearrangement joins TRBV10-2 to TRBJ2-1; 10 nucleotides line up with TRBD1. V gave up 3 bases and J gave up 8 bases; unmatched junction bases: 10. Germline loops: CDR1 WSHSY, CDR2 SAAADI. This CDR3 has 16 residues. In DNA form, the CDR3 reads TGCGCCAGCAGTGACCCACTGACAGGGGGCTGGGATGAGCAGTTCTTC. It is translated as CASSDPLTGGWDEQFF.

V usage is TRBV7-2 and J usage is TRBJ2-5; 8 bases match TRBD2. This CDR3 comprises 15 residues. Germline V gene lookup returns CDR1 SGHTA and CDR2 FQGNSA. J lost 4 bases, V lost 5 bases, and 9 bases had no gene match. The CDR3 protein is CASSHRTSLGETQYF. The CDR3 region has the DNA TGTGCCAGCAGCCATAGGACTAGCTTGGGAGAGACCCAGTACTTC.

J is TRBJ2-7 and V is TRBV7-9; TRBD2 aligns across 8 bases. In germline, CDR1 is SEHNR, CDR2 FQNEAQ (reference sequence). The CDR3 loop spans 15 amino acids. V gave up 6 bases and J gave up 6 bases; unmatched junction bases: 13. The CDR3 DNA follows: TGTGCCAGCAGACCCAGCGGGAGCCCCTCTAGCGAGCAGTACTTC. Translated, it gives CASRPSGSPSSEQYF.

This clone qualifies as medium-sized. The chain combines TRBV7-5 with TRBJ2-7; the table's D gene call, TRBD1, was not cross checked with the DNA. TRBV7-5 is listed as a pseudogene. The CDR3 totals 13 residues. Here the CDR3 reads CARSSSQGYEQYF. The CDR3 nucleotides read TGTGCCAGAAGCTCCTCACAGGGCTACGAGCAGTACTTC.

The chain is built from TRBV6-5 and TRBJ1-5; D ambiguous. Germline lookup yields CDR1 MNHEY and CDR2 SVGAGI. Trimming removed 0 bases at V and 5 bases at J, with 8 bases between. The CDR3 is 14 residues long. DNA for the CDR3: TGTGCCAGCAGTTACTCGTCCGGGGATCAGCCCCAGCATTTT. Encoded protein: CASSYSSGDQPQHF.

V and J are TRBV14 and TRBJ2-7; perhaps TRBD1 as D (5 bases). V dropped 1 base and J dropped 3 bases, with 7 bases sitting between them. The germline gives CDR1 SGHDN, CDR2 FVKESK. This CDR3 spans 13 amino acids. The CDR3 region is CASSQGQGYEQYF. In nucleotides, the CDR3 is TGTGCCAGCAGCCAAGGTCAGGGCTACGAGCAGTACTTC.

This clone has just a few counts. The rearrangement uses TRBV6-2 or TRBV6-3 and TRBJ1-1, with TRBD1 identical over 7 bases. Trimming at V came to 5 bases and at J to 0 bases, leaving 12 bases not matched to a gene. CDR1 and CDR2 from the germline V gene are MNHEY and SVGEGT. CDR3 length equals 17 residues. The CDR3 DNA is TGTGCCAGCAGTCTGAAAGCCGGGACAGTGATGAACACTGAAGCTTTCTTT. Protein sequence: CASSLKAGTVMNTEAFF.

This clone came up a few times. The chain uses TRBV2 and TRBJ1-6, with 9 nucleotides matching TRBD1. Per the germline V gene, CDR1 is SNHLY and CDR2 is FYNNEI. CDR3 size: 14 residues. The trim removed 6 bases at V and 8 bases at J, leaving 5 bases unmatched. CDR3 region: CASSVRDRDSPLHF. CDR3 in DNA: TGTGCCAGCAGCGTAAGGGACAGGGATTCACCCCTCCACTTT.